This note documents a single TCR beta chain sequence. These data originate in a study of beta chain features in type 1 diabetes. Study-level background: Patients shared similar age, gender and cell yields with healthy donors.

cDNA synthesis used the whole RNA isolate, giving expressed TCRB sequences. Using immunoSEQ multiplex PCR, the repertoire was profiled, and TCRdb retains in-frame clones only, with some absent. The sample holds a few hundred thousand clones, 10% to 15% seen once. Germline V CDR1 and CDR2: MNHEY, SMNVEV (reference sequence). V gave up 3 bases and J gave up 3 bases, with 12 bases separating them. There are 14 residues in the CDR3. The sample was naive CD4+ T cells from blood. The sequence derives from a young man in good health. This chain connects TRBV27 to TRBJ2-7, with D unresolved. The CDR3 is CASSFSQRIYEQYF. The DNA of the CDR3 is TGTGCCAGCAGTTTCTCACAAAGAATCTACGAGCAGTACTTC.